Included here is one T cell receptor beta chain sequence, with context. CDR3 size: 14 residues. The germline gives CDR1 SGHTA, CDR2 FQGNSA. The V and J ends lost 6 bases and 4 bases respectively, with 15 bases between them. TCRdb's table, derived via immunoSEQ multiplex PCR, lists solely in-frame clones and lacks some. The table has hundreds of thousands of clones, roughly 72% seen once. This sample was included in a study of shared clonotypes between healthy human individuals. The J gene is TRBJ1-2, the V gene TRBV7-2; D is undetermined. This TCR was sampled from a woman under 40 in good health. Sequenced material: memory CD4+ T cells sorted from blood. Subset denoted: CD45RA-negative fraction. CDR3 loop: CASSYRALLYGYTF. In nucleotides, the CDR3 is TGTGCCAGCAGTTACCGGGCCTTACTCTATGGCTACACCTTC.